These 22 T cell receptor beta chains came from one sample sequenced in a study of cytomegalovirus exposure and HLA in healthy donors. Primers included in the PCR were 60 Vbeta and 13 Jbeta primers. The assay was immunoSEQ multiplex PCR, and TCRdb's table has in-frame clones only and misses some. Of 150,000 to 200,000 clones listed, 77% were seen once; the top ten hold around 1.5%. Sequenced input: PBMCs. The receptors originated from a man aged 18 to 35 in good health and CMV-seronegative.

The chain carries TRBV5-1 and TRBJ1-2; 7 nucleotides align to TRBD1. Germline V lookup: CDR1 SGHRS, CDR2 YFSETQ. Unmatched junction bases numbered 5, after V lost 4 bases and J lost 2 bases. The CDR3 totals 14 residues. In DNA form, the CDR3 reads TGCGCCAGCAGCGAGGACAGGCCGAACTATGGCTACACCTTC. Translation: CASSEDRPNYGYTF.

The chain has TRBV6-1 and TRBJ1-6; D gene uncertain. Germline V gene lookup returns CDR1 MNHNS and CDR2 SASEGT. The CDR3 consists of 15 residues. V was clipped by 4 bases and J by 7 bases, with 14 bases between them. CDR3 residues: CASSGRAQTNSPLHF. The DNA of the CDR3 is TGTGCCAGCAGTGGGAGGGCCCAAACCAATTCACCCCTCCACTTT.

The J gene is TRBJ1-1, the V gene TRBV5-4, with TRBD1 matching over 7 bases. CDR3 length equals 16 residues. The V gene's germline CDR1 is SGHNT and CDR2 YYREEE (reference sequence). V lost 5 bases, J lost 0 bases, and 10 bases stayed unmatched. CDR3 protein: CASRPRDRPMNTEAFF. CDR3 sequence (DNA): TGTGCCAGCAGACCCCGGGACAGACCCATGAACACTGAAGCTTTCTTT.

As concerns this clone: Other DNA sequences in this specimen translate into the identical CDR3. Here the CDR3 DNA reads TGTGCCAGCTCACCACCGGACAGATACTATGGCTACACCTTC. This codes for CASSPPDRYYGYTF. J is TRBJ1-2 and V is TRBV18; perhaps TRBD1 as D (6 bases). The CDR3 has 14 residues. In germline, CDR1 is KGHSH, CDR2 LQKENI. V lost 0 bases and J lost 3, with 8 bases in between.

Only a few counts were recorded for this clone. The CDR3 DNA is TGTGCCAGCAGTGAGCTGGGACTAGCGGGAGAGACCCAGTACTTC. Its translation is CASSELGLAGETQYF. The chain carries TRBV25-1 and TRBJ2-5; 12 nucleotides line up with TRBD2. This CDR3 has 15 residues. Germline CDR1 MGHDK, CDR2 SYGVNS. The J segment lost 4 bases and the V segment lost 3 bases, leaving 3 bases of the junction unmatched.

The CDR3 DNA reads TGTGCCAGCTCAGCGGAACAGGGGCCCGATCAGCCCCAGCATTTT. Its protein product is CASSAEQGPDQPQHF. The rearrangement links TRBV18 to TRBJ1-5; 7 positions agree with TRBD1. Germline trimming cut 5 bases from V and 5 bases from J; bases unmatched to any gene: 9. Germline CDR1 reads KGHSH; CDR2 reads LQKENI. The CDR3 loop spans 15 amino acids.

The V and J genes are TRBV19 and TRBJ2-7, with no clear D. CDR1 is LNHDA, CDR2 SQIVND, per germline (reference sequence). The CDR3 length is 15 residues. The V end was cut by 3 bases, the J end by 3 bases, with 15 bases between. In nucleotides, the CDR3 is TGTGCCAGTAGTATGGGCCACGCCCTACACTACGAGCAGTACTTC. It encodes CASSMGHALHYEQYF.

The gene calls are TRBV6-1 and TRBJ1-2, with D unresolved. Germline loops: CDR1 MNHNS, CDR2 SASEGT. The CDR3 spans 15 residues. Trimming took off 7 bases at V and 8 bases at J, with 23 bases between the two ends. Here the CDR3 DNA reads TGTGCCAGCATCCCAACGGGAGGACGAGGAGGAGGCTACACCTTC. As protein: CASIPTGGRGGGYTF.

This chain uses TRBV30 with TRBJ2-5, with D possibly being TRBD2 (5 bases). From germline, CDR1 is GTSNPN and CDR2 SVGIG (reference sequence). Trimming removed 0 bases from V and 1 base from J, with 12 bases in between. The CDR3 is 15 amino acids. For the CDR3, the DNA is TGTGCCTGGAGTGTACTTTTGACTATCCAAGAGACCCAGTACTTC. Residues: CAWSVLLTIQETQYF.

The rearrangement joins TRBV6-5 to TRBJ2-1; D not resolved. The CDR3 runs to 16 residues. Germline assignment: CDR1 MNHEY and CDR2 SVGAGI. The V and J ends lost 3 bases and 6 bases respectively, with 18 bases between them. CDR3 loop: CASSYGEPFAVNEQFF. CDR3 nucleotide sequence: TGTGCCAGCAGTTATGGAGAGCCTTTCGCCGTCAATGAGCAGTTCTTC.

The chain joins TRBV18 to TRBJ2-1, with 9 bases that match TRBD2. The CDR3 contains 13 residues. The V segment lost 4 bases and the J segment 10 bases; nucleotides outside the gene matches: 5. Germline V gene sequence: CDR1 KGHSH, CDR2 LQKENI. The CDR3 coding sequence is TGTGCCAGCTCACTGTTAGCGGGAGTAGAGCAGTTCTTC. This gives the protein CASSLLAGVEQFF.

The chain has TRBV6-1 and TRBJ1-2; 8 nucleotides agree with TRBD1. V dropped 10 bases and J dropped 9; count of bases not matched to a gene: 16. Germline V lookup: CDR1 MNHNS, CDR2 SASEGT. The CDR3 consists of 14 residues. CDR3 in DNA: TGTGCCACCCGGACAGGGATACGGTGGGATCGCTACACCTTC. Residues: CATRTGIRWDRYTF.

In regard to this clone: At one end, the junction sequence differs from germline, possibly due to a read error. The J gene is TRBJ2-7, the V gene TRBV15, with unresolved D. Germline V gene sequence: CDR1 LNHNV, CDR2 YYDKDF (reference sequence). This CDR3 is 13 amino acids long. In nucleotides, the CDR3 is TGTGCCACCTGCAGATTGAGTCCCTCAGAGCAGTACTTC. Its protein product is CATCRLSPSEQYF.

V usage is TRBV6-5 and J usage is TRBJ2-1, with TRBD2 matching 7 bases. This CDR3 comprises 14 residues. The V gene end was trimmed by 5 bases and the J gene end by 5 bases; junction bases not matched to a gene: 6. The germline CDR1 and CDR2 sequences are MNHEY and SVGAGI. This CDR3 is CASSPWEGHNEQFF. The CDR3 coding sequence is TGTGCCAGCAGTCCCTGGGAGGGCCACAATGAGCAGTTCTTC.

This clone was seen only once. The V call is TRBV2, the J call TRBJ1-2; no clear D gene. The V and J ends lost 3 bases and 4 bases respectively, with 6 bases between them. Germline-derived CDR1 and CDR2 are SNHLY and FYNNEI. The CDR3 is 12 amino acids. CDR3 residues: CASSDQVYGYTF. The DNA of the CDR3 is TGTGCCAGCAGTGACCAGGTCTATGGCTACACCTTC.

The rearrangement uses TRBV23-1 and TRBJ2-7, with 7 bases fitting TRBD1. TRBV23-1 is reported as an ORF; its role is uncertain. J was trimmed by 0 bases and V by 4 bases; bases with no gene match: 9. The CDR3 consists of 16 residues. In DNA form, the CDR3 reads TGCGCCAGCAGTCCCCTCCTAGACAGGGACTCCTACGAGCAGTACTTC. It codes for CASSPLLDRDSYEQYF.

The chain recombines TRBV6-1 with TRBJ1-6, with D perhaps TRBD1 (5 bases). The CDR3 is 15 amino acids. V dropped 5 bases and J dropped 6 bases, with 14 bases sitting between them. Germline CDR1 is MNHNS and CDR2 is SASEGT. DNA for the CDR3: TGTGCCAGCAGTACGGCGGGGCAGGCTAATTCACCCCTCCACTTT. Amino acid sequence: CASSTAGQANSPLHF.

V is TRBV11-2 and J is TRBJ2-7, with D perhaps matching TRBD1 (5 bases). This CDR3 contains 15 residues. V lost 1 base to trimming and J lost 3 bases, with 13 bases between them. Per germline, CDR1 SGHAT and CDR2 FQNNGV. Here the CDR3 DNA reads TGTGCCAGCAGCTTAGCTAGGGGCTATTTCTACGAGCAGTACTTC. Amino acids: CASSLARGYFYEQYF.

Only a few counts were recorded for this clone. The chain has TRBV5-4 and TRBJ2-7, with TRBD2 identical over 12 bases. This CDR3 has 15 amino acids. With V trimmed by 2 bases and J by 1 base, 1 base remained unmatched. Germline lookup yields CDR1 SGHNT and CDR2 YYREEE (reference sequence). CDR3 DNA: TGTGCCAGCAGCTTTGGACTAGCGGGATCCTACGAGCAGTACTTC. It is translated as CASSFGLAGSYEQYF. The whole variable domain, filled in from reference TRBV5-4 and TRBJ2-7, reads ETGVTQSPTHLIKTRGQQVTLRCSSQSGHNTVSWYQQALGQGPQFIFQYYREEENGRGNFPPRFSGLQFPNYSSELNVNALELDDSALYLCASSFGLAGSYEQYFGPGTRLTVT.

This chain joins TRBV13 and TRBJ2-5; 10 positions match TRBD2. Looked up from germline, CDR1 is PRHDT and CDR2 is FYEKMQ (reference sequence). The V segment lost 2 bases and the J segment 2 bases; nucleotides outside the gene matches: 14. CDR3 length equals 19 residues. Here the CDR3 reads CASSLKASGSVSGQETQYF. Here the CDR3 DNA reads TGTGCCAGCAGCTTAAAGGCTAGCGGGAGTGTTTCGGGGCAAGAGACCCAGTACTTC. Using reference TRBV13 and TRBJ2-5 for the parts outside the CDR3, the full variable domain is AAGVIQSPRHLIKEKRETATLKCYPIPRHDTVYWYQQGPGQDPQFLISFYEKMQSDKGSIPDRFSAQQFSDYHSELNMSSLELGDSALYFCASSLKASGSVSGQETQYFGPGTRLLVL.

The V gene is TRBV28, the J gene TRBJ2-2, with D unresolved. The CDR3 contains 18 residues. Looked up from germline, CDR1 is MDHEN and CDR2 is SYDVKM. V dropped 1 base and J dropped 1 base, with 16 bases sitting between them. CDR3 coding DNA: TGTGCCAGCAGTTTATCCTACTCGGTTCCAGGGAACACCGGGGAGCTGTTTTTT. Its translation: CASSLSYSVPGNTGELFF.

The chain links TRBV7-9 to TRBJ2-5, with TRBD2 matching 16 bases. The CDR3 runs to 17 residues. The germline CDR1 and CDR2 sequences are SEHNR and FQNEAQ (reference sequence). The ends lost 6 bases at V and 5 bases at J; junction bases unmatched: 9. The CDR3 is CASSRGLAGGPGETQYF. As DNA, the CDR3 is TGTGCCAGCAGTCGGGGACTAGCGGGGGGGCCAGGTGAGACCCAGTACTTC.